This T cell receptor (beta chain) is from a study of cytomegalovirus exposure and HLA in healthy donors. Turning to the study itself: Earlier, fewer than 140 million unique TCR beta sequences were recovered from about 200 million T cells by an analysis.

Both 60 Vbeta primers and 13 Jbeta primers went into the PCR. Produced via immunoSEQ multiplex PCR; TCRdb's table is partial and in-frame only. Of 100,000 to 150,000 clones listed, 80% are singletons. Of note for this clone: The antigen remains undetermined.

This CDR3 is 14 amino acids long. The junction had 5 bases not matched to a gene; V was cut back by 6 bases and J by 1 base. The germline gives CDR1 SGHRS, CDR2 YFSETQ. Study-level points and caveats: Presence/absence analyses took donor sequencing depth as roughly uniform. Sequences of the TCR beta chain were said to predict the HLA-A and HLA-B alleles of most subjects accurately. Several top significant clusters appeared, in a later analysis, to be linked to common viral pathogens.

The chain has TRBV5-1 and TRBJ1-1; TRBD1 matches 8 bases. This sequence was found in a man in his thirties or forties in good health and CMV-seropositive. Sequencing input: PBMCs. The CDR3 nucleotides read TGCGCCAGCAAGGGGGACAGGACGAACACTGAAGCTTTCTTT. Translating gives CASKGDRTNTEAFF.